Listed below are T cell receptor beta chains from one sample, sequenced in a study of T cell responses to AZD1222 COVID-19 vaccine. The assay was immunoSEQ multiplex PCR, and TCRdb's table has in-frame clones only and misses some. The table includes some 150,000 clones, around 89% detected once. Specimen: peripheral blood, collected on day 0 of AZD1222 vaccination. Receptors originate from an adult in good health. Each CDR3 is given with its conserved first and last residue. The D gene is left open where the match is weak. Clone size appears in some rows only: once, few, many, or a class for an expanded clone.

v_call: TRBV6-4
d_call: NA
j_call: TRBJ2-2
clone_size: NA
cdr3_nt: TGTGCCAGCAGCTCGTACACCGGGGAGCTGTTTTTT
cdr3_aa: CASSSYTGELFF

v_call: TRBV6-5
d_call: TRBD1
j_call: TRBJ1-1
clone_size: NA
cdr3_nt: TGTGCCAGCAGTTACTCGGCAGGGGGCACTGAAGCTTTCTTT
cdr3_aa: CASSYSAGGTEAFF

v_call: TRBV30
d_call: NA
j_call: TRBJ2-7
clone_size: NA
cdr3_nt: TGTGCCTGGAGTGTAGGGGCCACAGGAACCTACGAGCAGTACTTC
cdr3_aa: CAWSVGATGTYEQYF

v_call: TRBV9
d_call: NA
j_call: TRBJ2-3
clone_size: NA
cdr3_nt: TGTGCCAGCAGCGTCGCAGGGACCCGGGGCTCAGATACGCAGTATTTT
cdr3_aa: CASSVAGTRGSDTQYF

v_call: TRBV19
d_call: NA
j_call: TRBJ1-2
clone_size: NA
cdr3_nt: TGTGCCAGTAGTAGTCGACAGTCTCAAAACTATGGCTACACCTTC
cdr3_aa: CASSSRQSQNYGYTF

v_call: TRBV9
d_call: TRBD1
j_call: TRBJ1-3
clone_size: NA
cdr3_nt: TGTGCCAGCAGCGTAGCGGAGGGGGCCTCTGGAAACACCATATATTTT
cdr3_aa: CASSVAEGASGNTIYF

v_call: TRBV19
d_call: TRBD1
j_call: TRBJ1-1
clone_size: NA
cdr3_nt: TGTGCCAGTAGTACCTGGACAGGGAGTGTGGCTGAAGCTTTCTTT
cdr3_aa: CASSTWTGSVAEAFF

v_call: TRBV5-1
d_call: TRBD1
j_call: TRBJ1-1
clone_size: once
cdr3_nt: TGCGCCAGCAGCTTGGAAGGGACAGCTTACACTGAAGCTTTCTTT
cdr3_aa: CASSLEGTAYTEAFF

v_call: TRBV19
d_call: TRBD2
j_call: TRBJ2-3
clone_size: few
cdr3_nt: TGTGCCAGTTCTCCTAGCGGGGGGCTGTCAGATACGCAGTATTTT
cdr3_aa: CASSPSGGLSDTQYF

v_call: TRBV15
d_call: NA
j_call: TRBJ2-4
clone_size: NA
cdr3_nt: TGTGCCACCAGCCCTGGCGGGCTAGCCAAAAACATTCAGTACTTC
cdr3_aa: CATSPGGLAKNIQYF

v_call: TRBV3-1/TRBV3-2
d_call: TRBD1
j_call: TRBJ2-3
clone_size: NA
cdr3_nt: TGTGCCAGCAGCCACGACAGGGTCCCTTTGGATACGCAGTATTTT
cdr3_aa: CASSHDRVPLDTQYF

v_call: TRBV6-5
d_call: NA
j_call: TRBJ1-2
clone_size: NA
cdr3_nt: TGTGCCAGCAGTTCACCACCGGGGCCAAATCATGGCTACACCTTC
cdr3_aa: CASSSPPGPNHGYTF

v_call: TRBV5-5
d_call: NA
j_call: TRBJ2-7
clone_size: NA
cdr3_nt: TGTGCCAGCAGCCTCTGGGGGAGCTCCTACGAGCAGTACTTC
cdr3_aa: CASSLWGSSYEQYF

v_call: TRBV6-4
d_call: TRBD2
j_call: TRBJ2-1
clone_size: NA
cdr3_nt: TGTGCCAGCAGTCCACAACCGGGACTAGCTGGAAATGAGCAGTTCTTC
cdr3_aa: CASSPQPGLAGNEQFF

v_call: TRBV19
d_call: TRBD1
j_call: TRBJ1-5
clone_size: once
cdr3_nt: TGTGCCAGTAGTGGGACAGGGGCTCAGCCCCAGCATTTT
cdr3_aa: CASSGTGAQPQHF